The next 27 T cell receptor beta chains were all read from a single sample in a study of cytomegalovirus exposure and HLA in healthy donors. Both 60 Vbeta primers and 13 Jbeta primers went into the PCR. Measured with immunoSEQ multiplex PCR; TCRdb has only the in-frame clones, and not every one. The table lists approximately 170,000 clones, 65% to 80% of them singletons. The source material was PBMCs. The receptors originated from a man aged 18-30 years in good health and CMV-seropositive.

V and J are TRBV19 and TRBJ2-3; 10 positions agree with TRBD2. The CDR3 runs to 18 residues. The germline CDR1 and CDR2 sequences are LNHDA and SQIVND (reference sequence). V shed 0 bases and J 2 bases; nucleotides not matched to a gene: 8. The CDR3 sequence: CASSIDGPSGGPTDTQYF. The CDR3 region has the DNA TGTGCCAGTAGTATAGATGGGCCTAGCGGGGGCCCCACAGATACGCAGTATTTT. The entire variable domain, with the rest obtained from reference TRBV19 and TRBJ2-3, is as follows: DGGITQSPKYLFRKEGQNVTLSCEQNLNHDAMYWYRQDPGQGLRLIYYSQIVNDFQKGDIAEGYSVSREKKESFPLTVTSAQKNPTAFYLCASSIDGPSGGPTDTQYFGPGTRLTVL.

The chain recombines TRBV5-1 with TRBJ1-3, with TRBD1 as a possible D gene (5 bases). This CDR3 comprises 14 residues. Germline loops: CDR1 SGHRS, CDR2 YFSETQ. V was clipped by 0 bases and J by 4 bases, with 8 bases between them. This chain's CDR3 is CASSLEQAGNTIYF. The DNA of the CDR3 is TGCGCCAGCAGCTTGGAACAGGCCGGAAACACCATATATTTT.

The gene calls are TRBV2 and TRBJ2-3; possible D gene TRBD2, 7 bases. Trimming took off 9 bases at V and 4 bases at J, with 11 bases between the two ends. The CDR3 length is 12 residues. The germline V gene has CDR1 SNHLY and CDR2 FYNNEI. CDR3 region: CASEGGSDTQYF. The CDR3 nucleotides are TGTGCCAGTGAGGGGGGGTCAGATACGCAGTATTTT. Full variable domain (remainder filled in from reference TRBV2 and TRBJ2-3): EPEVTQTPSHQVTQMGQEVILRCVPISNHLYFYWYRQILGQKVEFLVSFYNNEISEKSEIFDDQFSVERPDGSNFTLKIRSTKLEDSAMYFCASEGGSDTQYFGPGTRLTVL.

This chain connects TRBV14 to TRBJ1-6, with TRBD1 matching 10 bases. CDR1 and CDR2 from the germline V gene are SGHDN and FVKESK. CDR3 length: 17 residues. The V and J ends lost 0 bases and 10 bases, in that order; junction bases with no gene match: 9. CDR3 DNA: TGTGCCAGCAGCCAAGACTACGGGACAGGGGTTAGATCACCCCTCCACTTT. This codes for CASSQDYGTGVRSPLHF.

The chain links TRBV5-1 to TRBJ2-2; 7 positions agree with TRBD1. CDR1 is SGHRS and CDR2 is YFSETQ in the germline V gene. V lost 4 bases to trimming and J lost 3 bases; unmatched junction nucleotides: 3. This CDR3 comprises 14 residues. The CDR3 loop reads CASSRGQYTGELFF. The DNA of the CDR3 is TGCGCCAGCAGCAGGGGACAGTACACCGGGGAGCTGTTTTTT.

The CDR3 sequence: CAITEGREQETQYF. In nucleotides, the CDR3 is TGTGCCATCACAGAGGGGCGGGAGCAAGAGACCCAGTACTTC. This chain uses TRBV10-3 with TRBJ2-5; 7 nucleotides align to TRBD2. Trimming removed 7 bases from V and 2 bases from J; junction bases left unmatched: 7. Germline CDR1 reads ENHRY; CDR2 reads SYGVKD. The CDR3 extends over 14 amino acids.

This chain's CDR3 is CASSSPGVSNQPQHF. The CDR3 region has the DNA TGTGCCAGCAGTTCGCCAGGGGTGAGCAATCAGCCCCAGCATTTT. The chain uses TRBV28 and TRBJ1-5; D is perhaps TRBD1 (6 bases). Germline CDR1 and CDR2: MDHEN and SYDVKM. The CDR3 loop spans 15 amino acids. Trimming took 4 bases from V and 1 from J, leaving 11 bases between them.

This chain joins TRBV9 and TRBJ2-2, with TRBD2 identical over 7 bases. CDR1 and CDR2 from the germline V gene are SGDLS and YYNGEE. Trimming at V came to 4 bases and at J to 8 bases, leaving 5 bases not matched to a gene. CDR3 length: 13 amino acids. In nucleotides, the CDR3 is TGTGCCAGCAGCCCTGGGACTATGGGGGAGCTGTTTTTT. Translating it yields CASSPGTMGELFF.

The rearrangement links TRBV19 to TRBJ1-3; D uncertain. V lost 9 bases and J lost 0, with 21 bases in between. The CDR3 has 17 residues. The germline CDR1 and CDR2 sequences are LNHDA and SQIVND (reference sequence). The CDR3: CASYSGTEPSSGNTIYF. The CDR3 region has the DNA TGTGCCAGCTACTCAGGCACAGAACCGAGCTCTGGAAACACCATATATTTT.

This chain connects TRBV7-2 to TRBJ1-6; no definite D call. The V gene lost 6 bases and the J gene lost 7 bases, with 13 bases spanning the gap. In germline, CDR1 is SGHTA, CDR2 FQGNSA. CDR3 size: 14 residues. CDR3 region: CASSYSQTNSPLHF. In DNA, the CDR3 is TGTGCCAGCAGTTACAGTCAAACCAATTCACCCCTCCACTTT.

A few counts support this clone. V gene TRBV19 combines with J gene TRBJ2-7; TRBD1 aligns across 10 bases. The trim removed 7 bases at V and 0 bases at J, leaving 6 bases unmatched. The CDR3 consists of 15 residues. Germline lookup yields CDR1 LNHDA and CDR2 SQIVND (reference sequence). The CDR3 spells CASIPDRGSSYEQYV. CDR3 DNA: TGTGCCAGTATTCCGGACAGGGGGAGCTCCTACGAGCAGTACGTC.

This clone was counted only a few times. This sequence joins TRBV19 and TRBJ1-2, with a weak D call TRBD1 (6 bases). The germline CDR1 and CDR2 sequences are LNHDA and SQIVND (reference sequence). V lost 6 bases and J lost 7, with 15 bases in between. The CDR3 runs to 13 residues. The CDR3, as DNA: TGTGCCAGTAGCGCCACAGGGTCGAGTGGCTACACCTTC. It translates to CASSATGSSGYTF.

V usage is TRBV5-8 and J usage is TRBJ1-3; D is undetermined. The CDR3 loop spans 13 amino acids. Trimming took off 1 base at V and 4 bases at J, with 6 bases between the two ends. CDR1 SGHTS and CDR2 YDEGEE come from the germline V gene. This CDR3 reads CASSLSGGNTIYF. Here the CDR3 DNA reads TGTGCCAGCAGCTTGTCCGGGGGAAACACCATATATTTT.

The V gene is TRBV12-5, the J gene TRBJ2-1, with TRBD1 matching 7 bases. V lost 2 bases, J lost 8 bases, and 3 bases stayed unmatched. The CDR3 totals 13 residues. Germline CDR1 is LGHNT and CDR2 is FRNRAP. The CDR3, as DNA: TGTGCTAGTGGTTTGACCGGACAGGATGAGCAGTTCTTC. Amino acid sequence: CASGLTGQDEQFF.

The chain carries TRBV9 and TRBJ1-5, with a possible D match to TRBD1 (5 bases). With 0 bases removed from V and 5 bases from J, the gap between germline ends came to 9 bases. The length of the CDR3 is 14 residues. CDR1 and CDR2 (germline): SGDLS, YYNGEE. The CDR3 here is CASSVAGLDQPQHF. The CDR3 region has the DNA TGTGCCAGCAGCGTAGCAGGGTTGGATCAGCCCCAGCATTTT.

J is TRBJ1-3 and V is TRBV5-1; D unclear. CDR3 size: 15 residues. Germline CDR1 SGHRS, CDR2 YFSETQ. V lost 0 bases and J 8 bases, leaving 15 bases between the germline ends. CDR3 region: CASSLGLLKGDTIYF. The CDR3 nucleotides are TGCGCCAGCAGCTTGGGTTTGCTAAAGGGAGACACCATATATTTT.

The chain couples TRBV5-5 to TRBJ1-2; 9 bases are shared with TRBD1. In germline, CDR1 is SGHKS, CDR2 YYEKEE (reference sequence). The CDR3 is made up of 15 amino acids. V shed 4 bases and J 2 bases; nucleotides not matched to a gene: 6. This chain's CDR3 is CASSGTGSGNYGYTF. The CDR3, as DNA: TGTGCCAGCAGCGGGACAGGGTCGGGGAACTATGGCTACACCTTC.

J is TRBJ1-6 and V is TRBV6-5, with D unresolved. The CDR3 is 12 amino acids. V was clipped by 5 bases and J by 10 bases, with 9 bases between them. Germline values: CDR1 MNHEY, CDR2 SVGAGI. The DNA of the CDR3 is TGTGCCAGCAGTCCACTCAAATCACCCCTCCACTTT. It translates to CASSPLKSPLHF.

The chain carries TRBV11-2 and TRBJ1-1, with D unresolved. CDR1 and CDR2 from the germline V gene are SGHAT and FQNNGV. This CDR3 is built from 13 residues. Trimming cost V 5 bases and J 0 bases, with 7 bases left between them. DNA for the CDR3: TGTGCCAGCAGCGGCCAGTTGAACACTGAAGCTTTCTTT. Protein sequence: CASSGQLNTEAFF.

The chain recombines TRBV29-1 with TRBJ1-1; D is uncertain. Germline assignment: CDR1 SQVTM and CDR2 ANQGSEA. Trimming shortened V by 0 bases and J by 7 bases, and 12 bases separated the two germline ends. This CDR3 spans 13 amino acids. CDR3 region: CSVEDRGFGEAFF. CDR3 nucleotides: TGCAGCGTTGAAGATCGAGGGTTTGGTGAAGCTTTCTTT.

The rearrangement uses TRBV29-1 and TRBJ2-3; D not certain. The CDR3 covers 12 residues. CDR1 and CDR2 (germline): SQVTM, ANQGSEA. Trimming removed 5 bases at V and 2 bases at J, with 8 bases between. The CDR3: CSVPTATDTQYF. The CDR3 nucleotides read TGCAGCGTTCCCACAGCCACAGATACGCAGTATTTT.

V is TRBV29-1 and J is TRBJ1-1; D remains ambiguous. The CDR3 consists of 12 residues. Germline V gene data show CDR1 as SQVTM and CDR2 as ANQGSEA. Trimming cost V 4 bases and J 0 bases, with 6 bases left between them. CDR3 protein: CSVVVMNTEAFF. The CDR3 DNA reads as TGCAGCGTTGTCGTAATGAACACTGAAGCTTTCTTT.

The J gene is TRBJ2-2, the V gene TRBV5-1, with a weak D call TRBD1 (7 bases). The CDR3 spans 16 residues. V lost 4 bases, J lost 1 base, and 14 bases lay in between. Germline V lookup: CDR1 SGHRS, CDR2 YFSETQ. The CDR3 region is CASSPRQGGNTGELFF. In DNA, the CDR3 is TGCGCCAGCAGCCCCCGTCAGGGGGGGAACACCGGGGAGCTGTTTTTT.

The DNA for the CDR3 is TGTGCCAGCAGCTTGGATGGGACTAGCAGCAATGAGCAGTTCTTC. It encodes CASSLDGTSSNEQFF. The chain is built from TRBV5-4 and TRBJ2-1; 9 nucleotides line up with TRBD2. Germline trimming cut 0 bases from V and 6 bases from J; bases unmatched to any gene: 4. This CDR3 spans 15 amino acids. Germline CDR1 and CDR2: SGHNT and YYREEE (reference sequence).

V gene TRBV10-3 combines with J gene TRBJ2-1; TRBD1 aligns across 7 bases. The CDR3 runs to 15 residues. J lost 9 bases, V lost 3 bases, and 11 bases had no gene match. CDR1 is ENHRY, CDR2 SYGVKD, per germline. The CDR3 loop reads CAISDQGQDSFEQFF. The CDR3 bases are TGTGCCATCAGTGACCAAGGACAGGATTCATTTGAGCAGTTCTTC.

J is TRBJ2-3 and V is TRBV7-3; 10 nucleotides align to TRBD2. The CDR3 has 15 amino acids. The V gene end was trimmed by 2 bases and the J gene end by 4 bases; junction bases not matched to a gene: 3. Germline V gives CDR1 SGHTA, CDR2 FQGTGA. In DNA form, the CDR3 reads TGTGCCAGCAGCTTAGCGGGGACTAGCGCAGATACGCAGTATTTT. This encodes CASSLAGTSADTQYF.

As for this clone: The same CDR3 can be traced to other DNA sequences in this sample. The chain joins TRBV2 to TRBJ1-6; possible D gene TRBD1, 6 bases. V gave up 5 bases and J gave up 0 bases, with 14 bases separating them. CDR3 length: 17 amino acids. Germline loops: CDR1 SNHLY, CDR2 FYNNEI. This chain's CDR3 is CASSYGTLSSYNSPLHF. The CDR3 DNA reads as TGTGCCAGCAGTTACGGGACATTGAGCTCCTATAATTCACCCCTCCACTTT.